This T cell receptor beta chain was documented in a study of T cells in localized non-small cell lung cancer. The method was immunoSEQ multiplex PCR; TCRdb's version includes in-frame clones alone and lacks a portion of them. There are around 78,000 clones in the sample; around 90% occur only once, and 20% to 25% lies in the top ten. The junction had 4 bases not matched to a gene; V was cut back by 3 bases and J by 5 bases. This CDR3 spans 13 amino acids. CDR1 and CDR2 (germline): SGHNT, YYREEE (reference sequence). Specimen: peripheral blood, collected before any cancer treatment. This receptor was identified in a woman aged 35 to 75 with stage I squamous cell lung carcinoma. This chain connects TRBV5-4 to TRBJ1-2, with 7 nucleotides matching TRBD1. The CDR3 nucleotides read TGTGCCAGCAGCTATCCAGGGGGGTATGGCTACACCTTC. This sequence encodes CASSYPGGYGYTF.